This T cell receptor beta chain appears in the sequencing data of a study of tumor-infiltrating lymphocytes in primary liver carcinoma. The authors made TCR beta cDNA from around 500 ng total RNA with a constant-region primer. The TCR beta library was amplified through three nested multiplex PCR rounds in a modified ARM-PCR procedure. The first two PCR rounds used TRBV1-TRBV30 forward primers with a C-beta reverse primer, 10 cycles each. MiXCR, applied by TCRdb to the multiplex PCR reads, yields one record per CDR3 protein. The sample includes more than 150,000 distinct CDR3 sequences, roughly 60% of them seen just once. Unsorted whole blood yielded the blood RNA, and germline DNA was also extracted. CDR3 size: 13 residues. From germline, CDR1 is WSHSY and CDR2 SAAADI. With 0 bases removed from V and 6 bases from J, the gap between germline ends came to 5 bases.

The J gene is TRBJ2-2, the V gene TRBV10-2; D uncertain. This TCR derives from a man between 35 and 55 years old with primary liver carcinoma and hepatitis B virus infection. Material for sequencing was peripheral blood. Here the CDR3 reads CASSESTSGELFF. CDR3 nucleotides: TGCGCCAGCAGTGAGTCGACCTCCGGGGAGCTGTTTTTT.